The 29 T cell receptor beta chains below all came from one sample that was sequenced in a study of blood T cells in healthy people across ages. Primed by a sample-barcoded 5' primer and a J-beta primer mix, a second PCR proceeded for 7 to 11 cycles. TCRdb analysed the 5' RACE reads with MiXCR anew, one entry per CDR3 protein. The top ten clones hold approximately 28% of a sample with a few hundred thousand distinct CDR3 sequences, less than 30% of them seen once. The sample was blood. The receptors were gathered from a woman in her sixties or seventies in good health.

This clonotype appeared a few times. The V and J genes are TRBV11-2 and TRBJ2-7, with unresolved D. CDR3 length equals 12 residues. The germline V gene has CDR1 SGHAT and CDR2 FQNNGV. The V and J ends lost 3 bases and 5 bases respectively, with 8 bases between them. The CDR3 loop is CASSFDNHEQYF. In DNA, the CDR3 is TGTGCCAGCAGCTTTGACAATCACGAGCAGTACTTC.

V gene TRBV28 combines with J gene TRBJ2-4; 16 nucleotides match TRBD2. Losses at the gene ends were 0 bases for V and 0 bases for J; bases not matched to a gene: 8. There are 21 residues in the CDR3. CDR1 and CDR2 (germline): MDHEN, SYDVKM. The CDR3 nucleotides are TGTGCCAGCAGTTTATGGGGACTAGCGGGAGGGCCTCTGCTAGCCAAAAACATTCAGTACTTC. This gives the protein CASSLWGLAGGPLLAKNIQYF.

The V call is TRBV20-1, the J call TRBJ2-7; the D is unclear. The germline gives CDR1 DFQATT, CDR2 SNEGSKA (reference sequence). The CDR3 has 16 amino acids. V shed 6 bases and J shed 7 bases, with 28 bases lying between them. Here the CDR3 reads CSAKQPHKATYEEQYF. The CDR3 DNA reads TGCAGTGCCAAACAGCCACATAAAGCTACGTACGAAGAGCAGTACTTC.

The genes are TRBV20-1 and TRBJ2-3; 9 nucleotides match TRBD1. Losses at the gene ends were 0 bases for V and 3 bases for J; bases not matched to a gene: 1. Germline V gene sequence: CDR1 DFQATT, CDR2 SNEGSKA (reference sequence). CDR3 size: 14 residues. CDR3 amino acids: CSARDDRGTDTQYF. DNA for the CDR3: TGCAGTGCTAGAGATGACAGGGGGACAGATACGCAGTATTTT.

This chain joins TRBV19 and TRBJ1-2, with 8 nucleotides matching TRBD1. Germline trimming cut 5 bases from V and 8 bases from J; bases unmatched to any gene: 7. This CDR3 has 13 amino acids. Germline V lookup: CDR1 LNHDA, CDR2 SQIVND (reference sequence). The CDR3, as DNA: TGTGCCAGTAGTCCGGACAGGGCGGGGGGCTACACCTTC. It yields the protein CASSPDRAGGYTF.

CDR3 DNA: TGTGCCAGCAGTTATCTAGGGAACACTGAAGCTTTCTTT. Protein product: CASSYLGNTEAFF. This rearrangement joins TRBV6-5 to TRBJ1-1; D is undetermined. CDR3 length: 13 residues. Trimming cost V 3 bases and J 1 base, with 6 bases left between them. CDR1 MNHEY and CDR2 SVGAGI come from the germline V gene.

In DNA, the CDR3 is TGCAGTGCGGAGCAGGAACTAAACGCTGAAGCTTTCTTT. It is translated as CSAEQELNAEAFF. This chain connects TRBV20-1 to TRBJ1-1; unclear D gene. The V end lost 6 bases, the J end lost 6 bases, and 17 bases lay between the germline ends. Germline assignment: CDR1 DFQATT and CDR2 SNEGSKA (reference sequence). This CDR3 is 13 amino acids long.

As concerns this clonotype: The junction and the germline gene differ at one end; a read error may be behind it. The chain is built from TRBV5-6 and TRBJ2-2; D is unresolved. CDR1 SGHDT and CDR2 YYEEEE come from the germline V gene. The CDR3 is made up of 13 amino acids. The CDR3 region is CVSSLDNTGELFF. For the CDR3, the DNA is TGTGTCAGCAGCTTAGACAACACCGGGGAGCTGTTTTTT.

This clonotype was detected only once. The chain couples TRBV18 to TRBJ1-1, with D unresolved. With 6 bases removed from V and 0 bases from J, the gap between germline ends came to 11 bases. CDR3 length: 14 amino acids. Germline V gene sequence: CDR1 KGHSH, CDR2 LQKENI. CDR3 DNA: TGTGCCAGCTCGTCCGGGAGCATGAACACTGAAGCTTTCTTT. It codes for CASSSGSMNTEAFF.

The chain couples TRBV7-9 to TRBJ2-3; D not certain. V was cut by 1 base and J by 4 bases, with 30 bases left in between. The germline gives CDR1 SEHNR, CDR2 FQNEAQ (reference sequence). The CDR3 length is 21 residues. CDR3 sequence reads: CASSLEVLVDHVGNVPDTQYF. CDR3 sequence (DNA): TGTGCCAGCAGCTTAGAAGTCTTGGTGGACCACGTCGGTAACGTCCCAGATACGCAGTATTTT.

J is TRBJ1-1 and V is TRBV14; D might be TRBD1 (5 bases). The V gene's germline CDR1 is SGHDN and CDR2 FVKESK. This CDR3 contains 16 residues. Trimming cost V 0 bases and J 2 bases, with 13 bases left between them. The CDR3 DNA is TGTGCCAGCAGCCAAGATCATCGGGGCTTCAACACTGAAGCTTTCTTT. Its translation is CASSQDHRGFNTEAFF.

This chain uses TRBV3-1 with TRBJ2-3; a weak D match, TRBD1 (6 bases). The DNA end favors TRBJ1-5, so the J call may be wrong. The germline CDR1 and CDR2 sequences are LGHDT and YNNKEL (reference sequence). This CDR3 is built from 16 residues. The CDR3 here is CASSPGAGAGTDTQHF. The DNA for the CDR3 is TGTGCCAGCAGCCCGGGGGCGGGAGCCGGCACAGATACGCAGCATTTT.

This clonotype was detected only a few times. CDR3 amino acids: CATSSGAGLETQYF. The CDR3 DNA is TGTGCCACCAGCTCCGGGGCAGGGCTAGAGACCCAGTACTTC. The chain has TRBV15 and TRBJ2-5; TRBD1 or TRBD2 may be the D gene (5 bases each). This CDR3 has 14 residues. Germline-derived CDR1 and CDR2 are LNHNV and YYDKDF (reference sequence). Deletions cut 5 bases from V and 4 bases from J, with 14 bases between.

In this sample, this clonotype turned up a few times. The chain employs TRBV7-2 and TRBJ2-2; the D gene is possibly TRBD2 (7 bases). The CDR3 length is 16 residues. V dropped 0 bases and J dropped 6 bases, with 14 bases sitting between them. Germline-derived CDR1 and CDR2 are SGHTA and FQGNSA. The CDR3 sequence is CASSLATGGLSGELFF. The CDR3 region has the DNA TGTGCCAGCAGCTTAGCGACGGGGGGCTTGTCCGGGGAGCTGTTTTTT.

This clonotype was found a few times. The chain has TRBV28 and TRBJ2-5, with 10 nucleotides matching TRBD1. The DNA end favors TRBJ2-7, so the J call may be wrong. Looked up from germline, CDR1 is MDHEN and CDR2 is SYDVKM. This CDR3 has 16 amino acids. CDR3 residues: CASIPGGTGAPYEQYF. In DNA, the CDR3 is TGTGCCAGCATCCCAGGGGGGACAGGGGCCCCCTACGAGCAGTACTTC.

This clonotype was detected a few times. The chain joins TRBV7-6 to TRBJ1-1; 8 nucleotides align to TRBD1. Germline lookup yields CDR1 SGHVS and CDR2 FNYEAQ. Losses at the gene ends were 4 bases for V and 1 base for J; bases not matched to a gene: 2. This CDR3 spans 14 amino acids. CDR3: CASSYGQGNTEAFF. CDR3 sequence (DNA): TGTGCCAGCAGCTACGGACAGGGGAACACTGAAGCTTTCTTT.

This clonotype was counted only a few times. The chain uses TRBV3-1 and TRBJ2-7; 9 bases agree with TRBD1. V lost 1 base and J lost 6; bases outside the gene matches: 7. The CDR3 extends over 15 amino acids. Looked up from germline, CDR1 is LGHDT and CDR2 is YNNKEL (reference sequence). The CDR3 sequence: CASSQAGQGGGEQYF. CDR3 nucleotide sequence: TGTGCCAGCAGCCAAGCGGGACAGGGAGGGGGCGAGCAGTACTTC.

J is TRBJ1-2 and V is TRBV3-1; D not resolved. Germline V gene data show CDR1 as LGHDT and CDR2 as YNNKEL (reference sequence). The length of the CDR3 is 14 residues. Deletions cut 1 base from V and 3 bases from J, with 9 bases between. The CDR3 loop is CASSQGETHYGYTF. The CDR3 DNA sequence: TGTGCCAGCAGCCAAGGGGAAACTCACTATGGCTACACCTTC.

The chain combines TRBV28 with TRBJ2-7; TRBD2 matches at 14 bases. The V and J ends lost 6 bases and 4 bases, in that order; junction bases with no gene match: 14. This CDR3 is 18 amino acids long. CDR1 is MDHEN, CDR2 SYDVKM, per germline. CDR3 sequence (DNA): TGTGCCAGCAGCCAGACTAGCGGGAGGGCCGAGAGGTCGTACGAGCAGTACTTC. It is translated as CASSQTSGRAERSYEQYF.

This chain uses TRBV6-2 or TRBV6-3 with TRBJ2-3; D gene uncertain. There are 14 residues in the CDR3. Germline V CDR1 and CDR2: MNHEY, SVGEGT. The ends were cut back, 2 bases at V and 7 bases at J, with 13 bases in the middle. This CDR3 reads CASSYSSSPHTQYF. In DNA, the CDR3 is TGTGCCAGCAGTTACAGTTCCAGTCCCCATACGCAGTATTTT.

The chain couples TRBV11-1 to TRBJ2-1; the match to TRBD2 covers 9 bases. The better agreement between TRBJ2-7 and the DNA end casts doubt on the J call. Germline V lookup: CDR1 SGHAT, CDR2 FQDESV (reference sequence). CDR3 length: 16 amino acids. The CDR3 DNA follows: TGTGCCAGCAGCGATAGCGGGGGTAGGAATCCCTACGAGCAGTACTTC. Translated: CASSDSGGRNPYEQYF.

CDR3: CASSLGQGAGANVLTF. The CDR3 nucleotides read TGTGCCAGCAGCTTAGGACAGGGAGCCGGGGCCAACGTCCTGACTTTC. V is TRBV11-3 and J is TRBJ2-6; 7 bases are shared with TRBD1. The V and J ends lost 1 base and 4 bases, in that order; junction bases with no gene match: 4. Germline V gives CDR1 SGHNT, CDR2 YENEEA. The CDR3 totals 16 residues.

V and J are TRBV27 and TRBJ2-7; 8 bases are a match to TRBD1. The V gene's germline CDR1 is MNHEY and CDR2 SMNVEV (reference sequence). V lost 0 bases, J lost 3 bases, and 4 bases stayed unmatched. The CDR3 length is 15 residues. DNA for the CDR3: TGTGCCAGCAGTTTATCGAGGGACAGGCTCTACGAGCAGTACTTC. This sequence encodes CASSLSRDRLYEQYF.

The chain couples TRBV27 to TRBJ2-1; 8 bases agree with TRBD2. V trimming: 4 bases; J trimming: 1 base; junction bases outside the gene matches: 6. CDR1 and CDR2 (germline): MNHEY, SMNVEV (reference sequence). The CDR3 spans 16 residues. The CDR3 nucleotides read TGTGCCAGCAGTTGGTACGGGGGGGGATCCTACAATGAGCAGTTCTTC. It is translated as CASSWYGGGSYNEQFF.

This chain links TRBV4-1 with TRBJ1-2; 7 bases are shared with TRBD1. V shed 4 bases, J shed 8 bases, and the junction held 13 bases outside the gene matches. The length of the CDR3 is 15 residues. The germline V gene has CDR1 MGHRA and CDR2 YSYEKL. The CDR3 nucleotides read TGCGCCAGCAGCCTCAATGACAGGGCCAGCTACGGCTACACCTTC. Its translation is CASSLNDRASYGYTF.

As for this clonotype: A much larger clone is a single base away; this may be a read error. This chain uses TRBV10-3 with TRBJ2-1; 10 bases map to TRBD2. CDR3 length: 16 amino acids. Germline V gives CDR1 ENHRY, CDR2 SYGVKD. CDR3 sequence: CAIRESSGRAENEQFF. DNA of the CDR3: TGTGCCATCAGGGAGTCGAGCGGGAGGGCCGAGAATGAGCAGTTCTTC.

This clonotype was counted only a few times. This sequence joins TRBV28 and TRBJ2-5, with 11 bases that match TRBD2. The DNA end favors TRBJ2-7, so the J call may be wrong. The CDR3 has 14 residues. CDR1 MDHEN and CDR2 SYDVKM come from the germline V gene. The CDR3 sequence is CASRTSGRGNEQYF. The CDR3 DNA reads TGTGCCAGCAGAACTAGCGGGAGAGGCAACGAGCAGTACTTC.

Here the CDR3 reads CTSSLAGGPETQYF. As DNA, the CDR3 is TGTACCAGCAGCTTAGCGGGGGGGCCGGAGACCCAGTACTTC. The chain has TRBV7-2 and TRBJ2-5; possibly TRBD2 for D (7 bases). CDR3 size: 14 residues. Germline V gene sequence: CDR1 SGHTA, CDR2 FQGNSA. V was shortened by 0 bases and J by 5 bases, with 10 bases between the two germline ends.

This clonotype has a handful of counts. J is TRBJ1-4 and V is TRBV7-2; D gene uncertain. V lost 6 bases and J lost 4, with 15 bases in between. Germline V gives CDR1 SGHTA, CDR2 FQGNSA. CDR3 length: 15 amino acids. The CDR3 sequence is CASSSLGRFNEKLFF. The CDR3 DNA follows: TGTGCCAGCAGTTCTCTCGGACGGTTTAATGAAAAACTGTTTTTT. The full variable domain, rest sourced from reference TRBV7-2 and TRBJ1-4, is GAGVSQSPSNKVTEKGKDVELRCDPISGHTALYWYRQSLGQGLEFLIYFQGNSAPDKSGLPSDRFSAERTGGSVSTLTIQRTQQEDSAVYLCASSSLGRFNEKLFFGSGTQLSVL.